This TCR beta chain was observed in a study of blood T cells in healthy people across ages. Study results and caveats: Observed TCR beta diversity per million T cells went down as age went up. This fall followed a roughly linear course with age.

At least 7 million PBMCs were isolated per sample. The authors ran a second PCR of roughly 6 to 12 cycles using a sample-barcoded 5' primer and a J-beta primer mix. TCRdb called the 5' RACE reads again in MiXCR, with one record for every CDR3 protein. The repertoire consists of over 1,300,000 distinct CDR3 sequences, with approximately 63% occurring once and the leading ten covering under 8.5%. Turning to this clonotype: Its antigen is as yet unknown. A junction end diverges from the germline sequence, so it may reflect a read error.

The source is a young man in good health. Sequences were obtained from blood.

CDR3 sequence: CASSEAPGRYNEQFF. CDR3 bases: TGCGCCAGCAGTGAAGCCCCGGGGAGATACAATGAGCAGTTCTTC. The chain couples TRBV25-1 to TRBJ2-1; D may be TRBD2 (5 bases). The CDR3 has 15 residues. Germline V gene sequence: CDR1 MGHDK, CDR2 SYGVNS.